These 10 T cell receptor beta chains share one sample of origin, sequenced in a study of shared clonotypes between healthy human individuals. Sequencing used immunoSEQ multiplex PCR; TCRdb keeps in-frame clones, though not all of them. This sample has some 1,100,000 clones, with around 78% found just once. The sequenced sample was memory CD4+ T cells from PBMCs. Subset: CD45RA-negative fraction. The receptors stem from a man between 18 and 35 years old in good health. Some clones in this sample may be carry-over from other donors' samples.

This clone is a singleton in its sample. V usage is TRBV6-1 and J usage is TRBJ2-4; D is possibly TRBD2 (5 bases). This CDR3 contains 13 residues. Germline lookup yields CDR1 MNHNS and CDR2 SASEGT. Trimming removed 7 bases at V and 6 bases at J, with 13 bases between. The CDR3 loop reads CASTGIGRNIQYF. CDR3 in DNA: TGTGCCAGCACCGGGATCGGAAGAAACATTCAGTACTTC.

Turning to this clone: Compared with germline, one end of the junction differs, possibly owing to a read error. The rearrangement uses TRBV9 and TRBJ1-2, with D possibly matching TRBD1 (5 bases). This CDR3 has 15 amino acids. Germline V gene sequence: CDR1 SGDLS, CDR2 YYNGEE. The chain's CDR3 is CAGSVDSKGTYGYTF. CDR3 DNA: TGTGCCGGCAGCGTAGACAGCAAGGGGACCTATGGCTACACCTTC. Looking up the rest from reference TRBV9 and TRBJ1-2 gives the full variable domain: DSGVTQTPKHLITATGQRVTLRCSPRSGDLSVYWYQQSLDQGLQFLIQYYNGEERAKGNILERFSAQQFPDLHSELNLSSLELGDSALYFCAGSVDSKGTYGYTFGSGTRLTVV.

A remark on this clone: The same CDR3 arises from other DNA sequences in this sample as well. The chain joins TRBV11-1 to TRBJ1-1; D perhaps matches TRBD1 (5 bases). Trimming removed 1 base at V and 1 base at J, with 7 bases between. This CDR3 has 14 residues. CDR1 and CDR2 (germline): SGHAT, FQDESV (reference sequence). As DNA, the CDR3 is TGTGCCAGCAGCTTAGTCGGGGGGAACACTGAAGCTTTCTTT. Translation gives CASSLVGGNTEAFF.

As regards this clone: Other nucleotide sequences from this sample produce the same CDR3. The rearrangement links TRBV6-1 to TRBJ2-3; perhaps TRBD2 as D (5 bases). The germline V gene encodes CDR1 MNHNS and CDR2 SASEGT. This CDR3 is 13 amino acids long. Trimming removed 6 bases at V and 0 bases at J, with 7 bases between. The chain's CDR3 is CASRGGSTDTQYF. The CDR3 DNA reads TGTGCCAGCAGGGGCGGGAGCACAGATACGCAGTATTTT.

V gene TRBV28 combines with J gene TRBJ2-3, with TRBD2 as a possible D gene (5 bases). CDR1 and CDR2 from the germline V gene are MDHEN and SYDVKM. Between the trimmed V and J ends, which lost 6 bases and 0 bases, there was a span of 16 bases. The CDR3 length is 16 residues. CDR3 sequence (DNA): TGTGCCAGCAGACCCCTAACTAGTAGCAGCACAGATACGCAGTATTTT. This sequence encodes CASRPLTSSSTDTQYF.

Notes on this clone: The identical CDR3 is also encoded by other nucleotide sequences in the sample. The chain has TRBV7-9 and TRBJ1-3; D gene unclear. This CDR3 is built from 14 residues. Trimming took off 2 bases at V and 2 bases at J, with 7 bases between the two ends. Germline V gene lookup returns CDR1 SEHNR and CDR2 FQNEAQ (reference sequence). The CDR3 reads CASSLMGPGNTIYF. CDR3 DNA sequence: TGTGCCAGCAGCTTAATGGGTCCTGGAAACACCATATATTTT. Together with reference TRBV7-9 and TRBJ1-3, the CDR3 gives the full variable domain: DTGVSQNPRHKITKRGQNVTFRCDPISEHNRLYWYRQTLGQGPEFLTYFQNEAQLEKSRLLSDRFSAERPKGSFSTLEIQRTEQGDSAMYLCASSLMGPGNTIYFGEGSWLTVV.

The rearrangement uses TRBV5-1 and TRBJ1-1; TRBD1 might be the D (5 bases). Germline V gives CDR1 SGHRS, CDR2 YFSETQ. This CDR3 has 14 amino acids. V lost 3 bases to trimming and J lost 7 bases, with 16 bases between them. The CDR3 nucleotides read TGCGCCAGCAGCTCTCCTAGTGCGAGGGGTGAAGCTTTCTTT. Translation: CASSSPSARGEAFF.

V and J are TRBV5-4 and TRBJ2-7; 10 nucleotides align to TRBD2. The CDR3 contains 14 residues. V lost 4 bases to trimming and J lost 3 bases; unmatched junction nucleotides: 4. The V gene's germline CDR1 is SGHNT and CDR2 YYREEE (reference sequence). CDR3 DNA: TGTGCCAGCAGCGCCAGCGGGAGGGGCTACGAGCAGTACTTC. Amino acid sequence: CASSASGRGYEQYF.

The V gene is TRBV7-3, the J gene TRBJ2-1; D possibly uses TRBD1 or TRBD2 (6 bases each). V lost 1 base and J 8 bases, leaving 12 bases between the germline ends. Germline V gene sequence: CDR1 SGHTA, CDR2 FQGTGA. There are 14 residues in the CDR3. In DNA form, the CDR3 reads TGTGCCAGCAGCTTAAGGCCGGGGGCCGATGAGCAGTTCTTC. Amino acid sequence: CASSLRPGADEQFF. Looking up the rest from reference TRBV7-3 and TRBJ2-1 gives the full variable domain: GAGVSQTPSNKVTEKGKYVELRCDPISGHTALYWYRQSLGQGPEFLIYFQGTGAADDSGLPNDRFFAVRPEGSVSTLKIQRTERGDSAVYLCASSLRPGADEQFFGPGTRLTVL.

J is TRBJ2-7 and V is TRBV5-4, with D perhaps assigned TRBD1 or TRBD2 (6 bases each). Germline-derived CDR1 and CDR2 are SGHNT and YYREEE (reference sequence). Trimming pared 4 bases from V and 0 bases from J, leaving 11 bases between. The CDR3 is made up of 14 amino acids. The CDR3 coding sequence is TGTGCCAGCAGCCCCGCGGGACACTCCTACGAGCAGTACTTC. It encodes CASSPAGHSYEQYF.